This is a list of T cell receptor beta chains from one sample in a study of T-cell memory formation after mild COVID-19. TCRdb reprocessed the 5' RACE reads via MiXCR and lists one record per CDR3 protein. The table records around 450,000 distinct CDR3 sequences, around 20% of them present only once. Sample: PBMCs or a T cell subset sorted from them (not recorded which). Receptors were obtained from an adult woman who had mild COVID-19 (a few samples of this study predate the infection). Cell type and time point are not known. Both conserved end residues are part of each CDR3. A D gene is named only where the DNA matches it firmly. Some rows mark clone size as missing; the rest say once, few, many or name a class of expanded clone.

CDR3 length	clone size	J gene	V gene	D gene	CDR3 protein	CDR3 DNA
15	.	TRBJ1-2	TRBV2	TRBD1	CANSPGTGDLGGYTF	TGTGCCAATTCGCCCGGGACAGGGGATCTCGGTGGCTACACCTTC
21	.	TRBJ2-3	TRBV25-1	TRBD2	CASSPTSGTGLAGAVTDTQYF	TGTGCCAGCAGTCCAACCTCCGGTACGGGACTAGCGGGAGCGGTTACAGATACGCAGTATTTT
14	.	TRBJ2-3	TRBV12-5	TRBD1	CASGLSRGQNTQYF	TGTGCTAGTGGTTTGAGCAGGGGGCAAAATACGCAGTATTTT
12	once	TRBJ1-2	TRBV29-1	.	CSVLTHNYGYTF	TGCAGCGTCCTGACTCATAACTATGGCTACACCTTC
13	many	TRBJ2-1	TRBV5-1	TRBD2	CASSQGLLNEQFF	TGCGCCAGCAGCCAGGGACTACTGAATGAGCAGTTCTTC
16	.	TRBJ1-5	TRBV19	TRBD1	CASSLRTGNSNQPQHF	TGTGCCAGTAGTTTAAGGACAGGGAATAGCAATCAGCCCCAGCATTTT
14	.	TRBJ1-1	TRBV5-1	TRBD1	CASREGQANTEAFF	TGCGCCAGCAGAGAGGGACAGGCCAACACTGAAGCTTTCTTT
12	few	TRBJ1-1	TRBV24-1	.	CATSDPALGAFF	TGTGCCACCAGTGACCCCGCGCTCGGGGCTTTCTTT
13	many	TRBJ1-2	TRBV12-3/TRBV12-4	.	CASSHGLLSGYTF	TGTGCCAGCAGCCACGGACTGTTAAGCGGCTACACCTTC
14	few	TRBJ2-2	TRBV7-2	TRBD2	CASSLPGGTGELFF	TGTGCCAGCAGCCTGCCGGGGGGGACCGGGGAGCTGTTTTTT
13	.	TRBJ2-6	TRBV30	.	CAWKHSGANVLTF	TGTGCCTGGAAGCACTCTGGGGCCAACGTCCTGACTTTC
18	few	TRBJ2-3	TRBV6-2/TRBV6-3	TRBD2	CASSTLPIPSGGTDTQYF	TGTGCCAGCAGTACACTCCCGATACCTAGCGGGGGCACAGATACGCAGTATTTT
16	.	TRBJ2-1	TRBV18	TRBD2	CASSPGRLAAFNEQFF	TGTGCCAGCTCACCAGGAAGGCTAGCGGCCTTCAATGAGCAGTTCTTC
16	few	TRBJ1-2	TRBV5-6	TRBD1	CASSGGQGAKNYGYTF	TGTGCCAGCAGCGGTGGACAGGGGGCAAAAAACTATGGCTACACCTTC
16	few	TRBJ2-2	TRBV12-3/TRBV12-4	.	CASSSPRRSNTGELFF	TGTGCCAGCAGTTCTCCCAGGAGATCGAACACCGGGGAGCTGTTTTTT
15	.	TRBJ2-1	TRBV20-1	TRBD2	CSARRFSGSGDEQFF	TGCAGTGCTAGAAGGTTTAGCGGGAGCGGCGATGAGCAGTTCTTC
20	.	TRBJ1-6	TRBV20-1	TRBD1	CSARDPRYPGQGVFNSPLHF	TGCAGTGCTAGAGATCCCCGATACCCGGGACAGGGGGTTTTTAATTCACCCCTCCACTTT
12	few	TRBJ2-3	TRBV27	TRBD2	CASSGRADTQYF	TGTGCCAGCAGCGGGAGGGCAGATACGCAGTATTTT
18	.	TRBJ2-1	TRBV9	TRBD2	CASSVTGREGIEINEQFF	TGTGCCAGCAGCGTAACGGGCAGGGAGGGTATTGAGATCAATGAGCAGTTCTTC
19	.	TRBJ2-2	TRBV3-1	TRBD2	CASSQEASGSKWRAGELFF	TGTGCCAGCAGCCAAGAGGCTAGCGGGAGTAAATGGAGGGCCGGGGAGCTGTTTTTT